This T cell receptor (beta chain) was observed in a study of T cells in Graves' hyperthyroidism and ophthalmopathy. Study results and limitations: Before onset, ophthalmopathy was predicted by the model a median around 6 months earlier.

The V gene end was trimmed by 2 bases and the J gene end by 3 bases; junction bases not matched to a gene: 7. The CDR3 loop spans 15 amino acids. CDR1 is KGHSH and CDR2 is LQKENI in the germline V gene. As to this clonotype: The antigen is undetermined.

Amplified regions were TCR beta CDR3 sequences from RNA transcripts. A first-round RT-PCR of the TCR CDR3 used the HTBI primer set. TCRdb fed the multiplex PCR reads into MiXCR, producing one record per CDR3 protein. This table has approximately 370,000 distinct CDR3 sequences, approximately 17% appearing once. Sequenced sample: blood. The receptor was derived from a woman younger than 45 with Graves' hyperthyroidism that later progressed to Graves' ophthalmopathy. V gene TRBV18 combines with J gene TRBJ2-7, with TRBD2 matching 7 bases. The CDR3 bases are TGTGCCAGCTCACCAGGAGCGGGAACCCGCTACGAGCAGTACTTC. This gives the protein CASSPGAGTRYEQYF.